This TCR beta chain stems from a study of Graves' ophthalmopathy and Graves' hyperthyroidism. Study details: Before any treatment was given, at initial diagnosis, peripheral blood was collected. Notes on the study in general: Predictions made by the model for ophthalmopathy progression reached roughly 70% sensitivity and about 72% specificity. The authors also found most expanded thyroid clonotypes above 0.001 frequency in blood.

Orbital computed tomography, thyroid ultrasound, TRAb, serum thyroxine and clinical symptoms formed the basis of diagnosis. About this clonotype: Its antigen remains unidentified. At one boundary the junction diverges from the germline segment, which might be a read error.

Amplified TCR beta CDR3 regions were obtained using RNA transcripts as template. Following a first-round RT-PCR that used HTBI primers, a second-round multiplex PCR was carried out. One entry per CDR3 protein, called by TCRdb with MiXCR from the multiplex PCR reads. This table holds about 740,000 distinct CDR3 sequences, 35% to 50% found once. There are 15 residues in the CDR3. Germline V gene lookup returns CDR1 DFQATT and CDR2 SNEGSKA (reference sequence). The sample was peripheral blood. The chain employs TRBV20-1 and TRBJ2-7; tentatively, D is TRBD1 (6 bases). The source is an adult man with Graves' ophthalmopathy. Here the CDR3 DNA reads TGCTGTGCTAGAGATCGTGGGGGCCTCGCCTACGAGCAGTACTTC. This sequence encodes CCARDRGGLAYEQYF.